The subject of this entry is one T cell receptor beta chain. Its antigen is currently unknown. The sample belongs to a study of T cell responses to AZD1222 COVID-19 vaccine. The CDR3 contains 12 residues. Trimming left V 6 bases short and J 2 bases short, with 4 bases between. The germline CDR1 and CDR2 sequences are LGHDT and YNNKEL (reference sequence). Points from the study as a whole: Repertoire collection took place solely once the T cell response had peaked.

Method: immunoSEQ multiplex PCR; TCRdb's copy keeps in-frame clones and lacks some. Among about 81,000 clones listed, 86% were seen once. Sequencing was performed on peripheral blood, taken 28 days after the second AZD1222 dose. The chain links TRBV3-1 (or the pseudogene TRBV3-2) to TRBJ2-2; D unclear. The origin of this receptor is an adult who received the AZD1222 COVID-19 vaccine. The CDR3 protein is CASSPNTGELFF. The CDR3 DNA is TGTGCCAGCAGTCCTAACACCGGGGAGCTGTTTTTT.